The 27 T cell receptor beta chains below all came from one sample that was sequenced in a study of blood T cell repertoires in COVID-19. This table comes from immunoSEQ multiplex PCR, and its TCRdb copy is limited to in-frame clones, with some not included. This repertoire shows approximately 240,000 clones, roughly 80% found once; its top ten account for around 5.5%. The source material was peripheral blood. The receptors stem from an older woman who had recovered from COVID-19.

The gene calls are TRBV4-1 and TRBJ2-3, with 8 bases identical to TRBD1. The germline V gene encodes CDR1 MGHRA and CDR2 YSYEKL. The CDR3 has 15 residues. The J segment lost 0 bases and the V segment lost 5 bases, leaving 4 bases of the junction unmatched. CDR3 nucleotides: TGCGCCAGCAGCGATACAGGGGGTAGCACAGATACGCAGTATTTT. This sequence encodes CASSDTGGSTDTQYF.

J is TRBJ1-2 and V is TRBV6-5; D ambiguous. CDR1 and CDR2 from the germline V gene are MNHEY and SVGAGI. This CDR3 is 13 amino acids long. Trimming removed 0 bases at V and 3 bases at J, with 5 bases between. The CDR3 loop reads CASSYSSYYGYTF. CDR3 sequence (DNA): TGTGCCAGCAGTTACTCGTCCTACTATGGCTACACCTTC.

This clone was seen only once. The chain uses TRBV11-3 and TRBJ2-7; no definite D call. Between the trimmed V and J ends, which lost 4 bases and 0 bases, there was a span of 10 bases. Germline V gene sequence: CDR1 SGHNT, CDR2 YENEEA. CDR3 size: 14 residues. CDR3 in DNA: TGTGCCAGCAGCTCAACCAGAAGCTCCTACGAGCAGTACTTC. As protein: CASSSTRSSYEQYF.

The V and J genes are TRBV28 and TRBJ2-7; 7 bases are a match to TRBD2. CDR3 length: 15 amino acids. Germline CDR1 is MDHEN and CDR2 is SYDVKM. J lost 5 bases, V lost 5 bases, and 12 bases had no gene match. The CDR3 coding sequence is TGTGCCAGCAGTCCATCGGGAGGCAGGTTCCACGAGCAGTACTTC. Translated, it gives CASSPSGGRFHEQYF.

The chain is built from TRBV3-1 (or the pseudogene TRBV3-2) and TRBJ2-1; 11 bases map to TRBD2. The CDR3 consists of 18 residues. Germline values: CDR1 LGHDT, CDR2 YNNKEL (reference sequence). V shed 4 bases, J shed 5 bases, and the junction held 13 bases outside the gene matches. The CDR3 region is CASSRESLLAGADNEQFF. The DNA for the CDR3 is TGTGCCAGCAGCCGAGAGAGTCTACTAGCGGGGGCTGACAATGAGCAGTTCTTC.

Comments on this clone: Relative to the germline gene, one junction end is altered; a read error may explain this. The chain links TRBV7-7 to TRBJ2-5; 8 nucleotides align to TRBD2. The CDR3 loop spans 15 amino acids. Germline assignment: CDR1 SSHAT and CDR2 FNYEAQ (reference sequence). The CDR3 loop is CASSLTSDPVETQYF. CDR3 nucleotides: TGTGCTAGCAGCCTGACTAGCGACCCTGTGGAGACCCAGTACTTC.

The CDR3 protein is CASSIAGANVLTF. CDR3 bases: TGTGCCAGCAGTATCGCTGGGGCCAACGTCCTGACTTTC. The genes are TRBV12-3 or TRBV12-4 and TRBJ2-6; D gene uncertain. This CDR3 is 13 amino acids long. Trimming removed 5 bases at V and 2 bases at J, with 4 bases between.

The gene calls are TRBV3-1 (or the pseudogene TRBV3-2) and TRBJ2-1; no definite D call. CDR3 length: 14 amino acids. The V and J ends lost 0 bases and 4 bases respectively, with 7 bases between them. Germline V gene data show CDR1 as LGHDT and CDR2 as YNNKEL (reference sequence). The CDR3 DNA reads as TGTGCCAGCAGCCAAGAGTTGAGATACAATGAGCAGTTCTTC. Its translation: CASSQELRYNEQFF.

The rearrangement links TRBV3-1 (or the pseudogene TRBV3-2) to TRBJ1-1, with 8 bases lining up with TRBD1. This CDR3 is built from 14 residues. V dropped 0 bases and J dropped 10; count of bases not matched to a gene: 7. The germline V gene has CDR1 LGHDT and CDR2 YNNKEL (reference sequence). As DNA, the CDR3 is TGTGCCAGCAGCCAAGATTCAGGACAGGGAGCAGCTTTCTTT. Translation: CASSQDSGQGAAFF.

This clone was counted a few times. The chain joins TRBV7-6 to TRBJ2-3; TRBD2 might be the D (7 bases). Germline loops: CDR1 SGHVS, CDR2 FNYEAQ. Trimming took 0 bases from V and 3 from J, leaving 10 bases between them. There are 15 residues in the CDR3. The CDR3 loop reads CASSLAGGQTDTQYF. The DNA for the CDR3 is TGTGCCAGCAGCTTAGCGGGGGGGCAGACAGATACGCAGTATTTT.

J is TRBJ2-7 and V is TRBV5-1; D perhaps matches TRBD1 (6 bases). V was cut by 3 bases and J by 1 base, with 11 bases left in between. The CDR3 length is 14 residues. Germline CDR1 and CDR2: SGHRS and YFSETQ. Written as DNA, the CDR3 is TGCGCCAGCAGCTCTACAGGGTCGTCCTACGAGCAGTACTTC. Protein product: CASSSTGSSYEQYF. The full variable domain, completed using reference TRBV5-1 and TRBJ2-7, is KAGVTQTPRYLIKTRGQQVTLSCSPISGHRSVSWYQQTPGQGLQFLFEYFSETQRNKGNFPGRFSGRQFSNSRSEMNVSTLELGDSALYLCASSSTGSSYEQYFGPGTRLTVT.

The V and J genes are TRBV11-1 and TRBJ2-3; D perhaps matches TRBD2 (5 bases). Between the trimmed V and J ends, which lost 4 bases and 1 base, there was a span of 15 bases. CDR1 and CDR2 from the germline V gene are SGHAT and FQDESV (reference sequence). There are 16 residues in the CDR3. The CDR3 coding sequence is TGTGCCAGCAGCTGGACGGGGTCGTCGGGCACAGATACGCAGTATTTT. Translating gives CASSWTGSSGTDTQYF.

The V gene is TRBV5-1, the J gene TRBJ1-2; the D gene is possibly TRBD1 (6 bases). Trimming pared 0 bases from V and 2 bases from J, leaving 14 bases between. Germline V gene lookup returns CDR1 SGHRS and CDR2 YFSETQ. CDR3 size: 16 residues. CDR3 coding DNA: TGCGCCAGCAGCTTGGCTTCGGCAGGGGTCAACTATGGCTACACCTTC. It encodes CASSLASAGVNYGYTF.

The chain joins TRBV10-1 to TRBJ2-2, with 8 bases lining up with TRBD2. The CDR3 runs 17 residues. From germline, CDR1 is WNHNN and CDR2 SYGVQD (reference sequence). V was pared by 5 bases and J by 4 bases, with 12 bases of the junction left unmatched. CDR3 region: CASSTHGAGGLTGELFF. CDR3 nucleotides: TGCGCCAGCAGTACCCACGGGGCGGGGGGACTCACCGGGGAGCTGTTTTTT.

The CDR3: CASSPGLAGGRRQEQYF. In nucleotides, the CDR3 is TGTGCCAGCAGCCCAGGACTAGCGGGGGGCCGCCGGCAGGAGCAGTACTTC. The J gene is TRBJ2-7, the V gene TRBV5-4; 14 bases fit TRBD2. The CDR3 length is 17 residues. Per the germline V gene, CDR1 is SGHNT and CDR2 is YYREEE (reference sequence). Unmatched junction bases numbered 13, after V lost 4 bases and J lost 7 bases.

This clone was recorded only once. CDR3 region: CASSQVGLNTEAFF. The CDR3 DNA sequence: TGTGCCAGCAGCCAAGTGGGGCTGAACACTGAAGCTTTCTTT. This rearrangement joins TRBV14 to TRBJ1-1, with a possible D match to TRBD1 (5 bases). Germline-derived CDR1 and CDR2 are SGHDN and FVKESK. V lost 1 base, J lost 0 bases, and 6 bases lay in between. The CDR3 contains 14 residues.

As concerns this clone: Additional DNA sequences in this sample encode the identical CDR3. This chain links TRBV6-5 with TRBJ2-1, with D hard to call. CDR3 length: 13 amino acids. Germline assignment: CDR1 MNHEY and CDR2 SVGAGI. V lost 0 bases to trimming and J lost 4 bases, with 4 bases between them. The CDR3 region has the DNA TGTGCCAGCAGTTACTCACAATACAATGAGCAGTTCTTC. This gives the protein CASSYSQYNEQFF.

The chain links TRBV7-3 to TRBJ1-2; possibly TRBD1 for D (5 bases). The CDR3 is 16 amino acids. V was trimmed by 2 bases and J by 4 bases, leaving 17 bases between them. The germline gives CDR1 SGHTA, CDR2 FQGTGA. The CDR3 loop is CASSLVGLKLGYGYTF. CDR3 in DNA: TGTGCCAGCAGCTTAGTGGGACTCAAGTTAGGCTATGGCTACACCTTC.

This chain's CDR3 is CASSLEVGTRAEAFF. Written as DNA, the CDR3 is TGTGCCAGCAGCTTGGAAGTGGGGACAAGGGCTGAAGCTTTCTTT. The gene calls are TRBV5-4 and TRBJ1-1; D possibly corresponds to TRBD1 (6 bases). The CDR3 is made up of 15 amino acids. Trimming took off 0 bases at V and 6 bases at J, with 15 bases between the two ends. Germline CDR1 and CDR2: SGHNT and YYREEE (reference sequence).

The gene calls are TRBV9 and TRBJ1-2, with no clear D. The V and J ends lost 9 bases and 6 bases respectively, with 9 bases between them. The CDR3 runs to 10 residues. Germline V gene data show CDR1 as SGDLS and CDR2 as YYNGEE. CDR3 sequence reads: CAIPIDGYTF. DNA of the CDR3: TGTGCCATCCCGATAGATGGCTACACCTTC.

This clone was recorded a few times. The gene calls are TRBV5-4 and TRBJ2-3, with 16 bases identical to TRBD2. From germline, CDR1 is SGHNT and CDR2 YYREEE (reference sequence). CDR3 length: 16 residues. With 4 bases clipped from V and 7 bases from J, the junction kept 6 bases outside the gene matches. The CDR3 sequence: CASSPGTSGGAYTQYF. The CDR3 bases are TGTGCCAGCAGCCCCGGGACTAGCGGGGGGGCGTATACGCAGTATTTT.

This clone was found once. The V call is TRBV9, the J call TRBJ2-7; D is unclear. This CDR3 is built from 14 residues. Germline CDR1 SGDLS, CDR2 YYNGEE. Between the trimmed V and J ends, which lost 0 bases and 0 bases, there was a span of 7 bases. CDR3 bases: TGTGCCAGCAGCGTAGAGTCAGACTCCTACGAGCAGTACTTC. It codes for CASSVESDSYEQYF.

This sequence joins TRBV20-1 and TRBJ2-7; D gene ambiguous. Trimming pared 6 bases from V and 4 bases from J, leaving 10 bases between. CDR1 DFQATT and CDR2 SNEGSKA come from the germline V gene (reference sequence). CDR3 size: 11 residues. CDR3 nucleotide sequence: TGCAGTGCAGAAACAGCTTACGAGCAGTACTTC. Residues: CSAETAYEQYF.

The V call is TRBV11-2, the J call TRBJ2-1; 8 nucleotides line up with TRBD1. J lost 6 bases, V lost 0 bases, and 7 bases had no gene match. Germline V gives CDR1 SGHAT, CDR2 FQNNGV. The CDR3 is 16 residues long. The CDR3 region has the DNA TGTGCCAGCAGCTTAGAGAGGACCCAGGGGGCCAATGAGCAGTTCTTC. Translated: CASSLERTQGANEQFF.

The V gene is TRBV10-3, the J gene TRBJ2-7; TRBD2 matches at 11 bases. Germline V gene sequence: CDR1 ENHRY, CDR2 SYGVKD. The CDR3 runs to 14 residues. After removal of 10 bases from V and 2 bases from J, the junction contained 7 bases not matched to a gene. The chain's CDR3 is CATETSGAPYEQYF. CDR3 nucleotide sequence: TGTGCCACCGAGACTAGCGGGGCCCCCTACGAGCAGTACTTC.

This chain uses TRBV6-7 with TRBJ1-1; 8 bases are a match to TRBD1. TRBV6-7 is marked as an open reading frame, function uncertain. This CDR3 is 12 amino acids long. Trimming cost V 11 bases and J 4 bases; bases outside gene matches: 6. The CDR3 region has the DNA TGTGCCGGAATAACAGGGGGCACTGAAGCTTTCTTT. Protein: CAGITGGTEAFF.

The V gene is TRBV19, the J gene TRBJ2-1; 9 positions match TRBD1. The CDR3 covers 16 residues. J gave up 7 bases and V 5 bases, and 12 bases lay outside the gene matches. CDR1 and CDR2 from the germline V gene are LNHDA and SQIVND (reference sequence). The CDR3 DNA is TGTGCCAGTAGTCCCCGGGACAGGGAATTGGTAAATGAGCAGTTCTTC. It yields the protein CASSPRDRELVNEQFF.